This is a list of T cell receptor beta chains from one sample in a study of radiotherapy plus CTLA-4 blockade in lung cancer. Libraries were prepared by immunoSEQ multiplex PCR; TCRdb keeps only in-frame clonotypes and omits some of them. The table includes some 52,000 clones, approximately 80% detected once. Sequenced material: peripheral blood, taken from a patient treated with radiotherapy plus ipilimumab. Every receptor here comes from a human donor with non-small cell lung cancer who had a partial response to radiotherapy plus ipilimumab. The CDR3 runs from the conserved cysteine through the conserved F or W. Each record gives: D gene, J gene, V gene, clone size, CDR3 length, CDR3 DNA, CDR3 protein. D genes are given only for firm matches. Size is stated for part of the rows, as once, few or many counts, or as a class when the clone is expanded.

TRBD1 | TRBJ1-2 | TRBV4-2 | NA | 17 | TGTGCCAGCAGCCAATCCGGCCAGGGGGCCCCTAACTATGGCTACACCTTC | CASSQSGQGAPNYGYTF
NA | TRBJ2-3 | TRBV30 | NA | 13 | TGTGCCTGGAACGGGGTTCCCACAGATACGCAGTATTTT | CAWNGVPTDTQYF
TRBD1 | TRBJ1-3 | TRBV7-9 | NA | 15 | TGTGCCAGCAGCTTAGTCCAGGGGGCGATGAACACCATATATTTT | CASSLVQGAMNTIYF
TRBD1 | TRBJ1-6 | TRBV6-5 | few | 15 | TGTGCCAGCAGACCGACAGGGGCCTTGAAATCACCCCTCCACTTT | CASRPTGALKSPLHF
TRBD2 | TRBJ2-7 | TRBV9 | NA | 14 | TGTGCCAGCAGCGTAGCCGGGGGAGGGTACGAGCAGTACTTC | CASSVAGGGYEQYF
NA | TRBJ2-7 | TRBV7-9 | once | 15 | TGTGCCAGCAGCTTAGCCGTCGGGGAGACCTACGAGCAGTACTTC | CASSLAVGETYEQYF
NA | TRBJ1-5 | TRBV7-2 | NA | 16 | TGTGCCAGCAGCCACCCGCCGGGGGGGGGCAATCAGCCCCAGCATTTT | CASSHPPGGGNQPQHF
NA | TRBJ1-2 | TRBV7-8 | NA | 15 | TGTGCCAGCAGCCCAACCCTTGGAGGGCATGCTGGCTACACCTTC | CASSPTLGGHAGYTF
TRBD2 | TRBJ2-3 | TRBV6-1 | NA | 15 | TGTGCCAGCAGTGATAGCGGGGGGTCAACAGATACGCAGTATTTT | CASSDSGGSTDTQYF
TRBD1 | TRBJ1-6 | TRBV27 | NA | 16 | TGTGCCAGCAGTATAACCAACAGGGGGCTGAGTTCACCCCTCCACTTT | CASSITNRGLSSPLHF
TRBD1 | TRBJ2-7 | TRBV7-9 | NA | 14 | TGTGCCAGCAGCTTAGGGGACAGCTCCTACGAGCAGTACTTC | CASSLGDSSYEQYF